This is a list of T cell receptor beta chains from one sample in a study of cytomegalovirus exposure and HLA in healthy donors. Sequenced by immunoSEQ multiplex PCR; TCRdb stores in-frame clones only, minus some. The sample shows about 120,000 clones, 60% to 85% of them seen only once. Sequencing used PBMCs. The receptor source for this set is a woman aged 40 to 50 in good health and CMV-seropositive. Both conserved end residues are part of each CDR3. The D gene is left open where the match is weak. Size is omitted from some rows. Given values are once, few, many or a class for expanded clones.

clone_size	d_call	v_call	j_call	cdr3_nt	cdr3_aa
-	-	TRBV9	TRBJ1-3	TGTGCCAGCAGCGTATTGGGCTTAACGCCGGGAAACACCATATATTTT	CASSVLGLTPGNTIYF
-	-	TRBV29-1	TRBJ2-1	TGCAGCTTCCTCCTGAATGAGCAGTTCTTC	CSFLLNEQFF
-	-	TRBV29-1	TRBJ2-1	TGCAGCGTTGGCTCCCCCATAGCGGAAGCCTACAATGAGCAGTTCTTC	CSVGSPIAEAYNEQFF
-	TRBD2	TRBV30	TRBJ2-3	TGTGCCTGGAGTTTTGCGGGTAGCGGGTTCACAGATACGCAGTATTTT	CAWSFAGSGFTDTQYF
once	-	TRBV5-1	TRBJ2-3	TGCGCCAGCAGCTCCCTCACCCTAAGCACAGATACGCAGTATTTT	CASSSLTLSTDTQYF
-	-	TRBV6-1	TRBJ1-2	TGTGCCAGCAGTTCCTCCGGGGGTTATGGCTACACCTTC	CASSSSGGYGYTF
-	-	TRBV6-1	TRBJ1-5	TGTGCCAGCAGGCTGTCAGGGGCAGACCAGCATTTT	CASRLSGADQHF
-	TRBD1	TRBV28	TRBJ2-7	TGTGCCAGCAGTGGTATGGGACAGAACTTC	CASSGMGQNF
once	TRBD1	TRBV5-1	TRBJ2-7	TGCGCCAGCAGCTTGGGAAGCGGGACAGGGGGCTACGAGCAGTACTTC	CASSLGSGTGGYEQYF
-	-	TRBV1	TRBJ2-1	TGCACCAGCAGCCAAGATCCGGTGAAAGATAGCGGGAGTGGTCATGAGCAGTTCTTC	CTSSQDPVKDSGSGHEQFF
-	TRBD1	TRBV7-9	TRBJ1-2	TGTGCCAGCAGCACCATGACAGGGTTTGGCTACACCTTC	CASSTMTGFGYTF
-	-	TRBV15	TRBJ1-2	TGTGCCACCAGCAGAGATTTGGCAGGTTCAACAGGCTACACCTTC	CATSRDLAGSTGYTF
few	TRBD1	TRBV7-2	TRBJ2-7	TGTGCCAGCAGCTTAGCGGGGACAGGGGCCTACGAGCAGTACTTC	CASSLAGTGAYEQYF
few	TRBD2	TRBV19	TRBJ2-1	TGTGCCAGTAGTATAGCAGCGGGAGTAAGTGAGCAGTTCTTC	CASSIAAGVSEQFF
few	-	TRBV4-2	TRBJ1-1	TGTGCCAGCAGCCAAGGTGAGACAGTGGCTTTCTTT	CASSQGETVAFF
-	-	TRBV27	TRBJ1-1	TGTGCCAGCAGTTTGGGGGGATCCACTGAAGCTTTCTTT	CASSLGGSTEAFF
-	-	TRBV19	TRBJ1-2	TGTGCCAGTAGTATAGCTGGAGCTAACTATGGCTACACCTTC	CASSIAGANYGYTF
-	-	TRBV5-1	TRBJ2-3	TGCGCCAGCAGCTTCACCGGGACTTCCAGCACAGATACGCAGTATTTT	CASSFTGTSSTDTQYF
-	TRBD2	TRBV15	TRBJ2-5	TGTGCCACCAGCAGAGACGGGGGGGTGAAAGAGACCCAGTACTTC	CATSRDGGVKETQYF
-	-	TRBV6-5	TRBJ2-1	TGTGCCAGCAGTTACTCCGGGACTTCTCACAATGAGCAGTTCTTC	CASSYSGTSHNEQFF
-	-	TRBV9	TRBJ1-3	TGTGCCAGCAGCGCAAGGGACATCTCTGGAAACACCATATATTTT	CASSARDISGNTIYF
few	-	TRBV14	TRBJ1-1	TGTGCCAGCAGCCTTAGCCTCGAAGTGGACACTGAAGCTTTCTTT	CASSLSLEVDTEAFF
once	-	TRBV18	TRBJ1-2	TGTGCCAGCTCACCGCCGGACACTGACAACTATGGCTACACCTTC	CASSPPDTDNYGYTF
-	-	TRBV9	TRBJ1-4	TGTGCCAGCAGCGCCGAGGAGGGGGGGTGGGGAAAACTGTTTTTT	CASSAEEGGWGKLFF
-	-	TRBV6-5	TRBJ1-1	TGTGCCAGCAGTAGGGTCAGGGCGAACACTGAAGCTTTCTTT	CASSRVRANTEAFF
-	TRBD2	TRBV9	TRBJ2-1	TGTGCCAGCAGCAAGATGAGCGGGGGGGGCGATAGTGAGCAGTTCTTC	CASSKMSGGGDSEQFF
-	-	TRBV6-1	TRBJ2-5	-	CALQWGQGNLLNF
few	-	TRBV5-1	TRBJ1-4	TGCGCCAGCAGCTTGGAGTGGGGAGAGGAAGCAACTAATGAAAAACTGTTTTTT	CASSLEWGEEATNEKLFF
-	TRBD1	TRBV7-2	TRBJ1-1	TGTGCCAGCAGCCTCAATCTGGTGACAGGGGTCCAAACTGAAGCTTTCTTT	CASSLNLVTGVQTEAFF
-	TRBD1	TRBV10-3	TRBJ1-1	TGTGCCATCAGGGAATACCAGGGGGGTGAAGCTTTCTTT	CAIREYQGGEAFF
-	-	TRBV7-3	TRBJ1-1	TGTGCCAGCAGCTCACAGGAAAACACTGAAGCTTTCTTT	CASSSQENTEAFF
-	TRBD1	TRBV27	TRBJ1-5	TGTGCCACTTCAAAGGGACAGTTCAGCAATCAGCCCCAGCATTTT	CATSKGQFSNQPQHF
once	-	TRBV27	TRBJ1-2	TGTGCCAGCGAGACGCAAATCAAGGGACATATCAACTATGGCTACACCTTC	CASETQIKGHINYGYTF
-	TRBD1	TRBV7-2	TRBJ2-7	TGTGCCAGCAGCTTAACAGGACAGGTATTCTACGAGCAGTACTTC	CASSLTGQVFYEQYF
-	-	TRBV19	TRBJ1-5	TGTGCCACCAACCCAGGGATTAATCAGCCCCAGCATTTT	CATNPGINQPQHF
once	-	TRBV29-1	TRBJ2-5	TGCAGCGTTGAACCGGGGGAGCTCCAAGAGACCCAGTACTTC	CSVEPGELQETQYF
few	TRBD1	TRBV5-1	TRBJ2-3	TGCGCCAGCAGCGACAGGGGGACCAGCACAGATACGCAGTATTTT	CASSDRGTSTDTQYF
few	TRBD1	TRBV9	TRBJ1-2	TGTGCCAGCAGCCCCGTACCGGGACAGGCTGCCTATGGCTACACCTTC	CASSPVPGQAAYGYTF
-	-	TRBV6-4	TRBJ2-5	TGTGCCAGCCTAAGGGGGCGGGGGGCCTCTTGGCCCCAGTACTTC	CASLRGRGASWPQYF
-	TRBD1	TRBV5-6	TRBJ1-5	TGTGCCAGCAGCAGCGTACAGGGGAGGCTTAGCAATCAGCCCCAGCATTTT	CASSSVQGRLSNQPQHF
-	TRBD1	TRBV20-1	TRBJ1-1	TGCAGTCACAGGGGTTACACTGAAGCTTTCTTT	CSHRGYTEAFF
-	TRBD2	TRBV2	TRBJ2-3	TGTGCCAGCAGTTCCACTAGCGGGGGTACAGATACGCAGTATTTT	CASSSTSGGTDTQYF
-	-	TRBV6-5	TRBJ1-2	TGTGCCAGCAGTTATAGTTACAGGGACTATGGCTACACCTTC	CASSYSYRDYGYTF
-	-	TRBV19	TRBJ1-1	TGTGCCAGTAGCGTAAACGCACGGGGAGTGTACACTGAAGCTTTCTTT	CASSVNARGVYTEAFF
few	TRBD1	TRBV7-9	TRBJ2-7	TGTTCCAGCAGCAAGTCAACAGGGGTAGACTATTCGTGGCTATCGGAGCAGTACTTC	CSSSKSTGVDYSWLSEQYF
-	TRBD2	TRBV4-3	TRBJ2-7	TGCGCCAGCAGTAGTGGGAGGGAATGGTCCTACGAGCAGTACTTC	CASSSGREWSYEQYF
-	TRBD1	TRBV4-3	TRBJ2-7	TGCGCCAGCAGCCCACAGGGGGCGCCCGGTGATGAGCAGTACTTC	CASSPQGAPGDEQYF
-	-	TRBV7-2	TRBJ1-1	TGTGCCAGCAGCTTATCCCTACAACAGATTGAAGCTTTCTTT	CASSLSLQQIEAFF
-	TRBD1	TRBV30	TRBJ2-3	TGTGCCTGGAGTGTAGGTTTGGGACAGGGGGCGGCAGATACGCAGTATTTT	CAWSVGLGQGAADTQYF
-	TRBD1	TRBV27	TRBJ1-2	TGTGCCAGCAGCTCCAGGGGGCGCTTCCATGGCTACACCTTC	CASSSRGRFHGYTF
-	TRBD1	TRBV7-9	TRBJ1-6	TGTGCCAGCAGCTTCGAGGGACAGGGGGCCAATTCACCCCTCCACTTT	CASSFEGQGANSPLHF
-	-	TRBV6-5	TRBJ1-2	TGTGCCAGCAGTTACTCGGCCCCGCAGAAGTATGGCTACACCTTC	CASSYSAPQKYGYTF
-	-	TRBV7-9	TRBJ2-1	TGTGCCAGCATCGACTGGAACAATGAGCAGTTCTTC	CASIDWNNEQFF
few	TRBD1	TRBV30	TRBJ1-1	TGTGCCTTCGGGACAGCGAACACTGAAGCTTTCTTT	CAFGTANTEAFF